The rows below give T cell receptor beta chains drawn from one sample of a study of shared clonotypes between healthy human individuals. Generated by immunoSEQ multiplex PCR, the TCRdb table keeps only in-frame clones and is missing some. The sample records around 1.5 million clones, nearly 99% being singletons. Sequencing was carried out using naive CD4+ T cells sorted from blood. Every receptor here comes from a man aged 25 to 45 in good health. The CDR3 runs from the conserved cysteine through the conserved F or W. The D gene is left open where the match is weak. The size of a clone is reported for some rows only, either as once, few or many, or as a class for expanded clones.

.	12	TRBV25-1	.	TRBJ2-1	TGTGCCAGCAGTGACTATTACAATGAGCAGTTCTTC	CASSDYYNEQFF
.	13	TRBV6-5	.	TRBJ2-1	TGTGCCAGCAGTTACTCGGGGAGGGGGGGGCAGTTCTTC	CASSYSGRGGQFF
.	16	TRBV5-1	.	TRBJ2-2	TGCGCCAGCAGCTTGGAGGGCGGTCCTTACACCGGGGAGCTGTTTTTT	CASSLEGGPYTGELFF
.	17	TRBV19	.	TRBJ2-2	TGTGCCAGTACCCGTACGACTGGGGTTCCACGGACCGGGGAGCTGTTTTTT	CASTRTTGVPRTGELFF
TRBD2	15	TRBV9	.	TRBJ2-1	TGTGCCAGCAGCGTAGCAGGGACTAGTTACAATGAGCAGTTCTTC	CASSVAGTSYNEQFF
TRBD1	15	TRBV9	.	TRBJ2-7	TGTGCCAGCAGCGTAGAGGGACAGGGCACCCACGAGCAGTACTTC	CASSVEGQGTHEQYF
.	13	TRBV19	.	TRBJ1-1	TGTGCCAGTCTTGGTCCCGTGACGACTGAAGCTTTCTTT	CASLGPVTTEAFF
.	14	TRBV7-9	.	TRBJ1-4	TGTGCCAGCAGCCAAACAGGGAATAATGAAAAACTGTTTTTT	CASSQTGNNEKLFF
.	13	TRBV30	once	TRBJ2-7	TGTGCCTGGACCCTACAAATGGGCTACGAGCAGTACTTC	CAWTLQMGYEQYF
TRBD1	16	TRBV5-1	.	TRBJ1-5	TGCGCCAGCAGCTTAGGGACAGGGTCCGGCAATCAGCCCCAGCATTTT	CASSLGTGSGNQPQHF
TRBD2	16	TRBV19	.	TRBJ2-1	TGTGCCAGTAGTATTTGGCTAGCGGGATCCTACAATGAGCAGTTCTTC	CASSIWLAGSYNEQFF
TRBD1	14	TRBV5-1	once	TRBJ2-7	TGCGCCAGCAGCCCGGGACAGAGACCCTACGAGCAGTACTTC	CASSPGQRPYEQYF
.	17	TRBV19	.	TRBJ2-1	TGTGCCAGTAGCCGAACGTCTAGCAGACTCTCCTACAATGAGCAGTTCTTC	CASSRTSSRLSYNEQFF
.	11	TRBV6-6	.	TRBJ2-7	TGTGCCAGTACACAGGACTACGAGCAGTACTTC	CASTQDYEQYF
TRBD2	18	TRBV5-1	.	TRBJ2-2	TGCGCCAGCAGCCCGCAATCTGGGGCGGGAGGGATGACCGGGGAGCTGTTTTTT	CASSPQSGAGGMTGELFF
TRBD2	15	TRBV7-9	.	TRBJ2-7	TGTGCCAGCAGCCATCCGGGACTAGCGGGTTACGAGCAGTACTTC	CASSHPGLAGYEQYF
.	11	TRBV6-6	.	TRBJ1-2	TGTGCCAGCAGTTTCACTTATGGCTACACCTTC	CASSFTYGYTF
TRBD2	15	TRBV5-6	.	TRBJ2-1	TGTGCCAGCAGTTCTAGCGGGAGGGCCAACAATGAGCAGTTCTTC	CASSSSGRANNEQFF
.	14	TRBV28	.	TRBJ2-1	TGTGCCAGCAGCGTGACTGCGGGGTACAATGAGCAGTTCTTC	CASSVTAGYNEQFF
.	14	TRBV10-3	.	TRBJ1-2	TGTGCCATCCTAGGGAGTGTTTATGACTATGGCTACACCTTC	CAILGSVYDYGYTF
.	14	TRBV7-9	.	TRBJ2-7	TGTGCCAGCAGCTTCCTGGACGGCTCCTACGAGCAGTACTTC	CASSFLDGSYEQYF
.	16	TRBV15	.	TRBJ1-2	TGTGCCACCAGCAAGGGCCTGGGGACCGCCAACTATGGCTACACCTTC	CATSKGLGTANYGYTF
.	13	TRBV29-1	.	TRBJ1-4	TGCAGTCGAGGGAGGGCGGCTAATGAAAAACTGTTTTTT	CSRGRAANEKLFF
TRBD1	14	TRBV9	.	TRBJ2-5	TGTGCCAGCAGCGCTGACAGGGCTGCGGAGACCCAGTACTTC	CASSADRAAETQYF
TRBD2	15	TRBV2	.	TRBJ2-7	TGTGCCAGCAGGGGGGGTTTAGCGGGACCCTACGAGCAGTACTTC	CASRGGLAGPYEQYF
.	14	TRBV28	.	TRBJ2-7	TGTGCCAGCAGTTTCTTCAGGTCCATCTACGAGCAGTACTTC	CASSFFRSIYEQYF
.	14	TRBV6-5	.	TRBJ1-3	TGTGCCAGCAGTTACAGAACCTCTGGAAACACCATATATTTT	CASSYRTSGNTIYF
TRBD1	15	TRBV15	.	TRBJ2-2	TGTGCCACCAGCCTCGACAGGGTACGCACCGGGGAGCTGTTTTTT	CATSLDRVRTGELFF
.	12	TRBV29-1	.	TRBJ2-5	TGCAGCGTTTCGGACAGCCAAGAGACCCAGTACTTC	CSVSDSQETQYF
.	14	TRBV4-3	.	TRBJ2-1	TGCGCCAGCAGCTTTGGGACTTCCTCGAATGAGCAGTTCTTC	CASSFGTSSNEQFF
TRBD2	13	TRBV5-1	.	TRBJ2-1	TGCGCCAGCAGCTTGGAACCTAGCGGGATTTCGTTCTTC	CASSLEPSGISFF
.	16	TRBV15	.	TRBJ2-5	TGTGCCACCAGCAGAGACAAGGCGGGGCGGCGCGAGACCCAGTACTTC	CATSRDKAGRRETQYF
.	16	TRBV5-1	.	TRBJ2-5	TGCGCCAGCAGCTTGGAGGACGGGGGAGAGATGGAGACCCAGTACTTC	CASSLEDGGEMETQYF
.	15	TRBV6-1	.	TRBJ1-1	TGTGCCAGCAGAAATAAGCAGTTTACTAACACTGAAGCTTTCTTT	CASRNKQFTNTEAFF
.	18	TRBV2	once	TRBJ2-7	TGTGCCAGCAGTGACCCCCCGGTGGGCAGGACCTCCGTCGGCGAGCAGTACTTC	CASSDPPVGRTSVGEQYF
.	19	TRBV4-2	.	TRBJ1-6	TGTGCCAGCAGCCACACGAACCTGGCCGTTGGTAGGTTTGGCTCACCCCTCCACTTT	CASSHTNLAVGRFGSPLHF
.	14	TRBV9	.	TRBJ2-3	TGTGCCAGCAGCGTAGATCAGAGTACAGATACGCAGTATTTT	CASSVDQSTDTQYF
TRBD2	18	TRBV6-1	.	TRBJ2-6	TGTGCCAGCAGTGATTTTTCGGGACTAGCTGCTGGGGCCAACGTCCTGACTTTC	CASSDFSGLAAGANVLTF
.	16	TRBV18	.	TRBJ1-1	TGTGCCAGCTCACCACCGACAGGAATCATGAACACTGAAGCTTTCTTT	CASSPPTGIMNTEAFF
TRBD1	13	TRBV10-2	.	TRBJ2-3	TGCGCCAGCAGACAGGGGGCGTCAGATACGCAGTATTTT	CASRQGASDTQYF
.	14	TRBV9	.	TRBJ2-3	TGTGCCAGCAGGGCGGCGACGGGGGGCAATACGCAGTATTTT	CASRAATGGNTQYF